This section outlines one T cell receptor (beta chain) sequence together with its context. Its specificity is unknown. The CDR3 runs 12 residues. CDR1 is SQVTM, CDR2 ANQGSEA, per germline. Trimming removed 4 bases from V and 7 bases from J, with 13 bases in between. This sample's time point: new active TB diagnosis, blood taken before or within 7 days of starting treatment. Each patient had positive sputum smear microscopy and/or positive culture. This entry belongs to a study of T cells in tuberculosis. Study as a whole: CD1B tetramers identified T cells specific for mycobacterial lipid GMM. Findings and limits, study-wide: GMM-specific TCRs were nearer to active tuberculosis alpha repertoires, suggesting expansion.

The protocol was immunoSEQ multiplex PCR, while the TCRdb copy is restricted to in-frame clones and leaves out a portion. The table lists roughly 30,000 clones, roughly 83% of them singletons. This chain joins TRBV29-1 and TRBJ1-2; no reliable D call. Sequencing used PBMCs, obtained at tuberculosis diagnosis. The receptor's source is an adult with tuberculosis. Here the CDR3 reads CSVAPAVGGYTF. CDR3 coding DNA: TGCAGCGTTGCCCCCGCGGTGGGTGGCTACACCTTC.